The clone carrying this TCR beta chain has only a few counts. Its antigen is unidentified. Template switching added a universal primer binding site, and final cDNA carried unique molecular identifiers. MiXCR was run by TCRdb on the 5' RACE reads, yielding one entry per CDR3 protein. The sample records approximately 530,000 distinct CDR3 sequences, approximately 20% being singletons. Germline CDR1 KGHSH, CDR2 LQKENI. The CDR3 has 13 amino acids. V lost 3 bases and J 4 bases, leaving 9 bases between the germline ends. The data are from a study of identical twins. Study findings and constraints: Insertions were fewer in abundant cord blood beta clonotypes, whereas memory repertoires showed none of this pattern. Zero-insertion analyses could be partly confounded by invariant MAIT and iNKT cells.

Among all donors, each was a healthy Caucasian. The data also belong to a second study, concerning yellow fever vaccine responses in identical twins.

The clonotype comes from a woman younger than 35 in good health. The J gene is TRBJ2-5, the V gene TRBV18; TRBD2 might be the D (6 bases). Sequenced material: CD4+ T cells sorted from blood. CDR3 region: CASSPTAGETQYF. The CDR3 DNA reads as TGTGCCAGCTCACCTACAGCGGGAGAGACCCAGTACTTC.